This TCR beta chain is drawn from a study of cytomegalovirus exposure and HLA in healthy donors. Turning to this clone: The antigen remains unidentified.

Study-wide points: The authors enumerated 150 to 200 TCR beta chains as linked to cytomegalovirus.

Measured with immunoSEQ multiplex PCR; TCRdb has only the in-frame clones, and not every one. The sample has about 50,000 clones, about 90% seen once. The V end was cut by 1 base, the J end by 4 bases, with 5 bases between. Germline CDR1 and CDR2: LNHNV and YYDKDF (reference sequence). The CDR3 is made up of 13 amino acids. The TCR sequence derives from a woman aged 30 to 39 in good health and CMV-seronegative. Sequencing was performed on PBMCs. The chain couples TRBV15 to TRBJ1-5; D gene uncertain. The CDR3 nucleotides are TGTGCCACCAGCAGAGGAGGGAATCAGCCCCAGCATTTT. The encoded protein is CATSRGGNQPQHF. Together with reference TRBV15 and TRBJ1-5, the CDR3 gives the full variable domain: DAMVIQNPRYQVTQFGKPVTLSCSQTLNHNVMYWYQQKSSQAPKLLFHYYDKDFNNEADTPDNFQSRRPNTSFCFLDIRSPGLGDTAMYLCATSRGGNQPQHFGDGTRLSIL.